A single sample is the source of the 9 T cell receptor beta chains below, sequenced in a study of T cell responses to AZD1222 COVID-19 vaccine. Sequencing used immunoSEQ multiplex PCR; TCRdb keeps in-frame clones, though not all of them. The sample consists of more than 150,000 clones, around 86% of them appearing once. The sequencing used peripheral blood, collected 28 days after the second AZD1222 dose. All receptors come from an adult who received the AZD1222 COVID-19 vaccine.

At least ten counts were recorded for this clone. The gene calls are TRBV7-9 and TRBJ2-1; D ambiguous. CDR1 SEHNR and CDR2 FQNEAQ come from the germline V gene (reference sequence). CDR3 length equals 16 residues. V lost 5 bases and J 4 bases, leaving 18 bases between the germline ends. The CDR3 region is CASSPRSQLLYNEQFF. The CDR3 DNA reads as TGTGCCAGCAGCCCCAGGAGCCAGCTCCTGTACAATGAGCAGTTCTTC. Filled out from reference TRBV7-9 and TRBJ2-1, the complete variable domain reads DTGVSQNPRHKITKRGQNVTFRCDPISEHNRLYWYRQTLGQGPEFLTYFQNEAQLEKSRLLSDRFSAERPKGSFSTLEIQRTEQGDSAMYLCASSPRSQLLYNEQFFGPGTRLTVL.

The V call is TRBV28, the J call TRBJ1-5; possibly TRBD1 for D (5 bases). Trimming removed 6 bases at V and 7 bases at J, with 19 bases between. The CDR3 contains 15 residues. The germline CDR1 and CDR2 sequences are MDHEN and SYDVKM. The CDR3 is CASSRLRGAAQPQHF. CDR3 nucleotide sequence: TGTGCCAGCAGCCGCCTCCGGGGCGCGGCCCAGCCCCAGCATTTT. Full variable domain (outside the CDR3, taken from reference TRBV28 and TRBJ1-5): DVKVTQSSRYLVKRTGEKVFLECVQDMDHENMFWYRQDPGLGLRLIYFSYDVKMKEKGDIPEGYSVSREKKERFSLILESASTNQTSMYLCASSRLRGAAQPQHFGDGTRLSIL.

The chain uses TRBV6-6 and TRBJ1-1, with 7 positions matching TRBD1. Germline CDR1 and CDR2: MNHNY and SVGAGI (reference sequence). Germline trimming cut 6 bases from V and 1 base from J; bases unmatched to any gene: 2. The CDR3 sequence is 13 residues long. The CDR3 loop reads CASSGDRNTEAFF. The DNA of the CDR3 is TGTGCCAGCAGCGGGGACAGGAACACTGAAGCTTTCTTT.

The chain joins TRBV10-3 to TRBJ2-7, with 9 bases identical to TRBD1. The germline V gene has CDR1 ENHRY and CDR2 SYGVKD. The J segment lost 3 bases and the V segment lost 6 bases, leaving 0 bases of the junction unmatched. The CDR3 sequence is 12 residues long. The CDR3 DNA sequence: TGTGCCATCAGGGGACAGGGCTACGAGCAGTACTTC. This translates into CAIRGQGYEQYF.

In its sample, this clone was seen a few times. The chain combines TRBV28 with TRBJ1-6, with 7 bases identical to TRBD1. With V trimmed by 2 bases and J by 0 bases, 10 bases remained unmatched. From germline, CDR1 is MDHEN and CDR2 SYDVKM. The CDR3 consists of 19 residues. CDR3 residues: CASSLGSGRGSSYNSPLHF. In nucleotides, the CDR3 is TGTGCCAGCAGTTTAGGATCGGGCAGGGGGAGCTCCTATAATTCACCCCTCCACTTT.

CDR3 in DNA: TGCGCCAGCAGCTTCCTAGCGGGGTACAATGAGCAGTTCTTC. This codes for CASSFLAGYNEQFF. The chain carries TRBV5-1 and TRBJ2-1, with TRBD2 identical over 9 bases. Trimming cost V 2 bases and J 4 bases; bases outside gene matches: 1. Germline-derived CDR1 and CDR2 are SGHRS and YFSETQ. The CDR3 is made up of 14 amino acids.

The rearrangement uses TRBV5-1 and TRBJ2-1, with 9 bases fitting TRBD2. The V and J ends lost 1 base and 9 bases, in that order; junction bases with no gene match: 26. Germline-derived CDR1 and CDR2 are SGHRS and YFSETQ. This CDR3 region has 21 residues. CDR3 loop: CASSLRIWGSGAGGLLGEQFF. The CDR3 DNA reads as TGCGCCAGCAGCTTGCGCATCTGGGGCTCAGGGGCGGGAGGGCTTCTTGGTGAGCAGTTCTTC.

The sample holds one count of this clone. Here the CDR3 DNA reads TGCGCCAGCAGCCCGGACGGGGGCTACAATGAGCAGTTCTTC. It encodes CASSPDGGYNEQFF. The chain is built from TRBV5-1 and TRBJ2-1; TRBD2 is a possible D gene (6 bases). V lost 4 bases, J lost 3 bases, and 11 bases lay in between. Germline CDR1 is SGHRS and CDR2 is YFSETQ. The CDR3 is made up of 14 amino acids.

CDR3 region: CASSLSGWGYEQYF. The CDR3 coding sequence is TGTGCCAGCAGCCTTAGCGGATGGGGCTACGAGCAGTACTTC. The V and J genes are TRBV28 and TRBJ2-7; tentatively, D is TRBD2 (6 bases). The length of the CDR3 is 14 residues. CDR1 and CDR2 from the germline V gene are MDHEN and SYDVKM. With 6 bases removed from V and 3 bases from J, the gap between germline ends came to 15 bases.